The clone carrying this T cell receptor beta chain was recorded at least ten times. Its target is not known. The TCRbeta library incorporated unique molecular identifiers. TCRdb reprocessed the PCR reads with MiXCR, giving one entry per CDR3 protein. The sample shows 500,000 to 650,000 distinct CDR3 sequences, over 10% of them seen only once. This CDR3 has 15 residues. Germline V gene sequence: CDR1 MNHEY, CDR2 SVGAGI. Trimming pared 2 bases from V and 7 bases from J, leaving 12 bases between. This entry comes from a study of T-cell reconstitution after alpha-beta-depleted transplantation in children. General observations from the study: From surviving recipient T cells and thymic progenitors came the high day-60 TCRbeta diversity observed in some patients. The main origin of T-cell counts and diversity one year after transplant was newly produced T cells.

The sequence derives from a female patient aged 2-9 years who had a stem cell transplant for aplastic anemia, so the T cells may come from the graft donor. The specimen was PBMCs, mostly from graft donor cells, collected 180 days after TCRalphabeta/CD19-depleted stem cell transplant. V usage is TRBV6-5 and J usage is TRBJ1-6; D is unclear. The CDR3 loop reads CASSYGSGGNSPLHF. CDR3 DNA sequence: TGTGCCAGCAGTTACGGGAGTGGAGGGAATTCACCCCTCCACTTT.